A single sample is the source of the 19 T cell receptor beta chains below, sequenced in a study of shared T cell receptors in the human thymus. TCRdb's table, derived via immunoSEQ multiplex PCR, lists solely in-frame clones and lacks some. The table records about 730,000 clones, over 75% of them present only once. The same specimen was also included in a second study, on human thymus T cells.

The sample consisted of thymocytes. The receptors derive from a girl less than two years old with a congenital heart defect.

The chain couples TRBV11-2 to TRBJ2-3, with 7 bases lining up with TRBD2. CDR1 is SGHAT, CDR2 FQNNGV, per germline. V lost 7 bases to trimming and J lost 5 bases; unmatched junction nucleotides: 3. CDR3 length: 12 residues. This chain's CDR3 is CASMLAEDTQYF. The CDR3 DNA reads TGTGCCAGCATGCTAGCGGAAGATACGCAGTATTTT.

This clone appeared a few times. The chain couples TRBV5-6 to TRBJ1-4; D remains ambiguous. V was pared by 3 bases and J by 6 bases, with 21 bases between. The CDR3 extends over 17 amino acids. The germline V gene encodes CDR1 SGHDT and CDR2 YYEEEE. CDR3 nucleotide sequence: TGTGCCAGCAGCTCAAGAGGCGGGGTTACCCCGGATGAAAAACTGTTTTTT. This sequence encodes CASSSRGGVTPDEKLFF. Using reference TRBV5-6 and TRBJ1-4 for the parts outside the CDR3, the full variable domain is DAGVTQSPTHLIKTRGQQVTLRCSPKSGHDTVSWYQQALGQGPQFIFQYYEEEERQRGNFPDRFSGHQFPNYSSELNVNALLLGDSALYLCASSSRGGVTPDEKLFFGSGTQLSVL.

This clone turned up a few times. The rearrangement links TRBV6-4 to TRBJ1-1, with a tentative D call TRBD1 (6 bases). V was pared by 0 bases and J by 10 bases, with 12 bases between. From germline, CDR1 is MRHNA and CDR2 SNTAGT. This CDR3 has 13 amino acids. The CDR3 protein is CASSDSSQGRAFF. The CDR3 DNA is TGTGCCAGCAGTGACTCGAGTCAGGGGCGAGCTTTCTTT.

The rearrangement uses TRBV6-5 and TRBJ1-5, with a tentative D call TRBD1 (6 bases). The CDR3 loop spans 13 amino acids. Per germline, CDR1 MNHEY and CDR2 SVGAGI. V was shortened by 4 bases and J by 7 bases, with 11 bases between the two germline ends. CDR3 DNA: TGTGCCAGCAGTTCGACAGGTGGGCAGCCCCAGCATTTT. This gives the protein CASSSTGGQPQHF.

Note on this clone: Other DNA sequences of this sample code for an identical CDR3. The V gene is TRBV20-1, the J gene TRBJ1-4; a possible D gene is TRBD1 (5 bases). Germline V gives CDR1 DFQATT, CDR2 SNEGSKA (reference sequence). V lost 3 bases, J lost 8 bases, and 7 bases lay in between. The length of the CDR3 is 11 residues. CDR3 in DNA: TGCAGTGCTAGTACAGGCGAAAAACTGTTTTTT. Its protein is CSASTGEKLFF.

The chain combines TRBV6-5 with TRBJ1-1, with D possibly TRBD1 on 6 matching bases. There are 12 residues in the CDR3. From germline, CDR1 is MNHEY and CDR2 SVGAGI. Between the trimmed V and J ends, which lost 4 bases and 7 bases, there was a span of 10 bases. CDR3 DNA: TGTGCCAGCAGTTTCGACAGGTGTGAAGCTTTCTTT. It yields the protein CASSFDRCEAFF.

The chain carries TRBV11-2 and TRBJ1-5, with D maybe TRBD1 (6 bases). Looked up from germline, CDR1 is SGHAT and CDR2 is FQNNGV. Trimming stripped 1 base from V and 2 bases from J, with 15 bases between. The CDR3 runs to 17 residues. The CDR3 protein is CASSLAPTGYRNQPQHF. The CDR3, as DNA: TGTGCCAGCAGCTTAGCGCCTACAGGGTACCGCAATCAGCCCCAGCATTTT.

CDR3 coding DNA: TGCGCCAGCAGCCCAGGACAGGGAGGTCTCTATGGCTACACCTTC. Its translation is CASSPGQGGLYGYTF. The chain employs TRBV5-1 and TRBJ1-2, with 8 positions matching TRBD1. The CDR3 extends over 15 amino acids. With 4 bases clipped from V and 4 bases from J, the junction kept 9 bases outside the gene matches. Per the germline V gene, CDR1 is SGHRS and CDR2 is YFSETQ.

The V and J genes are TRBV4-1 and TRBJ2-2, with 10 bases aligning to TRBD1. The CDR3 consists of 16 residues. CDR1 is MGHRA and CDR2 is YSYEKL in the germline V gene. V was clipped by 0 bases and J by 6 bases; unmatched bases: 4. CDR3 sequence: CASSQDLGQGAGELFF. CDR3 DNA sequence: TGCGCCAGCAGCCAAGACTTAGGACAGGGGGCCGGGGAGCTGTTTTTT.

J is TRBJ2-1 and V is TRBV19, with 7 bases matching TRBD1. Trimming cost V 6 bases and J 8 bases; bases outside gene matches: 13. Germline lookup yields CDR1 LNHDA and CDR2 SQIVND (reference sequence). The CDR3 sequence is 15 residues long. CDR3: CASRPEGAGFYEQFF. The DNA of the CDR3 is TGTGCCAGTAGGCCCGAGGGGGCAGGTTTCTATGAGCAGTTCTTC.

Only one count was recorded for this clone. The chain employs TRBV7-8 and TRBJ1-1; the match to TRBD1 covers 8 bases. The CDR3 consists of 16 residues. The trim removed 4 bases at V and 2 bases at J, leaving 9 bases unmatched. The germline V gene has CDR1 SGHVS and CDR2 FQNEAQ. CDR3 nucleotide sequence: TGTGCCAGCAGCTCGTACCGGGACAGGACTAACACTGAAGCTTTCTTT. As protein: CASSSYRDRTNTEAFF.

The chain joins TRBV7-8 to TRBJ1-2; the match to TRBD1 covers 7 bases. CDR3 length: 15 residues. CDR1 and CDR2 from the germline V gene are SGHVS and FQNEAQ. Trimming cost V 5 bases and J 3 bases; bases outside gene matches: 9. This chain's CDR3 is CASSTRDSRDYGYTF. CDR3 DNA sequence: TGTGCCAGCAGCACCCGGGACAGCCGAGACTATGGCTACACCTTC. The whole variable domain, remainder taken from reference TRBV7-8 and TRBJ1-2, is GAGVSQSPRYKVAKRGQDVALRCDPISGHVSLFWYQQALGQGPEFLTYFQNEAQLDKSGLPSDRFFAERPEGSVSTLKIQRTQQEDSAVYLCASSTRDSRDYGYTFGSGTRLTVV.

The chain recombines TRBV10-3 with TRBJ1-1, with 8 bases fitting TRBD1. Germline trimming cut 4 bases from V and 5 bases from J; bases unmatched to any gene: 15. This CDR3 comprises 17 residues. Germline assignment: CDR1 ENHRY and CDR2 SYGVKD. CDR3 sequence reads: CAISGPIGTGSDTEAFF. The DNA for the CDR3 is TGTGCCATCAGTGGGCCGATAGGGACAGGAAGTGATACTGAAGCTTTCTTT.

The chain is built from TRBV11-2 and TRBJ1-2; TRBD1 agrees at 7 bases. In germline, CDR1 is SGHAT, CDR2 FQNNGV. Trimming cost V 5 bases and J 5 bases; bases outside gene matches: 8. The length of the CDR3 is 14 residues. CDR3 amino acids: CASSLDRVSYGYTF. The CDR3, as DNA: TGTGCCAGCAGCCTCGACAGGGTTTCGTATGGCTACACCTTC.

This chain connects TRBV5-6 to TRBJ2-2; 9 bases align to TRBD1. CDR3 size: 17 residues. Germline CDR1 and CDR2: SGHDT and YYEEEE. With 0 bases clipped from V and 6 bases from J, the junction kept 9 bases outside the gene matches. The CDR3 DNA follows: TGTGCCAGCAGCTTGGTGTTGAGACAGGGGGGCCCCGGGGAGCTGTTTTTT. Amino acid sequence: CASSLVLRQGGPGELFF.

CDR3 sequence reads: CASSIGGPNTGELFF. As DNA, the CDR3 is TGTGCCAGTAGTATAGGGGGGCCGAACACCGGGGAGCTGTTTTTT. V usage is TRBV19 and J usage is TRBJ2-2; TRBD1 might be the D (6 bases). The CDR3 runs 15 residues. The V gene's germline CDR1 is LNHDA and CDR2 SQIVND (reference sequence). V was clipped by 1 base and J by 0 bases, with 6 bases between them.

The rearrangement uses TRBV6-5 and TRBJ1-5, with a tentative D call TRBD1 (6 bases). The V end was cut by 5 bases, the J end by 6 bases, with 17 bases between. This CDR3 spans 15 amino acids. Germline V gives CDR1 MNHEY, CDR2 SVGAGI. CDR3 residues: CASSTTDRTGQPQHF. In DNA, the CDR3 is TGTGCCAGCAGTACAACAGACAGGACCGGTCAGCCCCAGCATTTT.

The rearrangement links TRBV9 to TRBJ1-4, with 7 bases fitting TRBD1. The CDR3 spans 15 residues. V shed 3 bases, J shed 4 bases, and the junction held 6 bases outside the gene matches. Germline V CDR1 and CDR2: SGDLS, YYNGEE. CDR3 sequence reads: CASSAGDRVNEKLFF. The CDR3 bases are TGTGCCAGCAGCGCGGGAGACAGGGTTAATGAAAAACTGTTTTTT.

This chain joins TRBV2 and TRBJ1-4; TRBD1 aligns across 7 bases. The junction had 9 bases not matched to a gene; V was cut back by 0 bases and J by 8 bases. Germline-derived CDR1 and CDR2 are SNHLY and FYNNEI. There are 16 residues in the CDR3. CDR3 DNA sequence: TGTGCCAGCAGTGAAGCTAAGACAGGGTTTTTCGAAAAACTGTTTTTT. As protein: CASSEAKTGFFEKLFF.